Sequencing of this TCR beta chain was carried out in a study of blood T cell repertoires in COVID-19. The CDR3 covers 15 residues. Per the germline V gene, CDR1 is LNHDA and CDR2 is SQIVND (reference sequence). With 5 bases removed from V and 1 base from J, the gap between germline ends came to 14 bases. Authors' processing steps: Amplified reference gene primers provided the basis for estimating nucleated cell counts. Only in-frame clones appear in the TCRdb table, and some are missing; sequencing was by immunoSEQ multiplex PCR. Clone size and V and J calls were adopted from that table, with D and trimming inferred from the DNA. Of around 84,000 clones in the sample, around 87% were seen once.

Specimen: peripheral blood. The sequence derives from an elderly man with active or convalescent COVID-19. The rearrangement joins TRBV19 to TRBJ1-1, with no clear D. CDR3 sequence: CASSPTPDWNTEAFF. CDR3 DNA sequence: TGTGCCAGTAGTCCGACCCCGGACTGGAACACTGAAGCTTTCTTT.